The rows below give T cell receptor beta chains drawn from one sample of a study of T cell responses to AZD1222 COVID-19 vaccine. Clones were read by immunoSEQ multiplex PCR, and TCRdb kept only the in-frame ones, dropping some. Here the sample spans about 140,000 clones, more than 70% being singletons. Sample: peripheral blood, taken 28 days after the second AZD1222 dose. These receptors all come from an adult who received the AZD1222 COVID-19 vaccine. The CDR3 runs from the conserved cysteine through the conserved F or W. A D gene is named only where the DNA matches it firmly. A clone size is listed for some rows: how often the clone was seen (once, few, many), or a class if it is expanded.

D gene	V gene	J gene	clone size	CDR3 DNA	CDR3 protein
.	TRBV5-5	TRBJ1-4	.	TGTGCCAGCAGCTTGGGGGGACCCGGTGAAAAACTGTTTTTT	CASSLGGPGEKLFF
.	TRBV4-1	TRBJ2-7	.	TGCGCCAGCAGCCAAGTAGCGGTTGGCGAGCAGTACTTC	CASSQVAVGEQYF
.	TRBV5-1	TRBJ2-1	.	TGCGCCAGCAGCTTTCTGATATGGGGGGAGAATGAGCAGTTCTTC	CASSFLIWGENEQFF
.	TRBV7-2	TRBJ1-1	.	TGTGCCAGCAGCCAGGACATTAGGAACACTGAAGCTTTCTTT	CASSQDIRNTEAFF
.	TRBV10-1	TRBJ2-3	few	TGCGCCAGCAGTGAGTGGAGTGTCGGTACGCAGTATTTT	CASSEWSVGTQYF
TRBD1	TRBV30	TRBJ1-3	.	TGTGCCTGGGGTCGACAGGGGCTGAGAGGAAACACCATATATTTT	CAWGRQGLRGNTIYF
.	TRBV7-8	TRBJ1-2	.	TGTGCCAGCAGCTTAGGCGGTTTCTACTATGGCTACACCTTC	CASSLGGFYYGYTF
TRBD1	TRBV2	TRBJ1-2	.	TGTGCCAGCAGTGAACAGGGGGACTATGGCTACACCTTC	CASSEQGDYGYTF
.	TRBV5-4	TRBJ2-7	.	TGTGCCACCTCCGGGACGGTGGGCTACGAGCAGTACTTC	CATSGTVGYEQYF
.	TRBV7-9	TRBJ1-6	.	TGTGCCAGCAGCGACTCCTCGGACTATAATTCACCCCTCCACTTT	CASSDSSDYNSPLHF
.	TRBV28	TRBJ1-6	.	TGTGCCAGCAGTTTAGCGTATTCACCCCTCCACTTT	CASSLAYSPLHF
TRBD1	TRBV7-2	TRBJ1-2	.	TGTGCCAGCAGCGGGGGGACAGGGGAAGGCTACACCTTC	CASSGGTGEGYTF
TRBD1	TRBV27	TRBJ2-1	.	TGTGCCAGCAGTCCCCAGGACAGGTTCCCCTCCGTGCAGTTCTTC	CASSPQDRFPSVQFF
.	TRBV9	TRBJ1-6	.	TGTGCCAGCACCCCGGGGGTAACAAGTTCACCCCTCCACTTT	CASTPGVTSSPLHF
.	TRBV9	TRBJ1-4	.	TGTGCCAGCAGCGTAGGGGGGCCAGGTGAAAAACTGTTTTTT	CASSVGGPGEKLFF
.	TRBV5-5	TRBJ1-2	few	TGTGCCAGCAGCTTCCAGGGTAACTATGGCTACACCTTC	CASSFQGNYGYTF
.	TRBV10-3	TRBJ2-7	.	TGTGCCATCAGGGACAGTACTATTTCCTACGAGCAGTACTTC	CAIRDSTISYEQYF
TRBD1	TRBV7-9	TRBJ2-7	.	TGTGCCAGCAGCTTGAGGGGGCTCGGCGAGCAGTACTTC	CASSLRGLGEQYF
TRBD2	TRBV27	TRBJ2-1	.	TGTGCCAGCAGTTTAGGTTCTAGCGGGATTAATGAGCAGTTCTTC	CASSLGSSGINEQFF
.	TRBV2	TRBJ2-1	.	TGTGCCAGCCGGGACAATACCTACAATGAGCAGTTCTTC	CASRDNTYNEQFF
.	TRBV28	TRBJ1-1	.	TGTGCCAGCAACCCCCAGGGGCTGAACACTGAAGCTTTCTTT	CASNPQGLNTEAFF
.	TRBV6-6	TRBJ1-1	few	TGTGCCAGCAGTCCACTACAGGAGGGCTTCGGGACTGAAGCTTTCTTT	CASSPLQEGFGTEAFF
.	TRBV6-5	TRBJ2-2	.	TGTGCCAGCCTTGGGATAGGGCGGGGCGGGGAGCTGTTTTTT	CASLGIGRGGELFF
TRBD2	TRBV6-2/TRBV6-3	TRBJ2-3	.	TGTGCCAGCAGATACGGGGGGGCTACAGATACGCAGTATTTT	CASRYGGATDTQYF
.	TRBV7-2	TRBJ1-1	.	TGTGCCAGCTCTCTGGGGGGTCACACTCTGAACACTGAAGCTTTCTTT	CASSLGGHTLNTEAFF
TRBD2	TRBV7-2	TRBJ2-5	.	TGTGCCAGCAGCTTAAACCCCGGGGGGAATGGGGAGACCCAGTACTTC	CASSLNPGGNGETQYF
.	TRBV18	TRBJ2-3	.	TGTGCCAGCTCACCCTATCAGGGCGGAGCCAGCACAGATACGCAGTATTTT	CASSPYQGGASTDTQYF
.	TRBV10-3	TRBJ1-2	.	TGTGCCATTCCACGGGCGGGGCGAGGGGACGTGAGCGGCTACACCTTC	CAIPRAGRGDVSGYTF
.	TRBV6-2/TRBV6-3	TRBJ2-7	.	TGTGCCAGCAGTTACGGAGCCCTCGAGCAGTACTTC	CASSYGALEQYF
.	TRBV9	TRBJ2-3	.	TGTGCCAGCAGCGTAGAGGGGAGCAATACGCAGTATTTT	CASSVEGSNTQYF
.	TRBV9	TRBJ1-1	.	TGTGCCAGCAGCGTAGGGGTCGGTGAAGCTTTCTTT	CASSVGVGEAFF
TRBD1	TRBV19	TRBJ2-2	once	TGTGCCAGTAGTAGGGGGACAGGAACCGGGGAGCTGTTTTTT	CASSRGTGTGELFF
.	TRBV20-1	TRBJ2-5	.	TGCAGTGGGGGGGGCGTGGAGACCCAGTACTTC	CSGGGVETQYF
.	TRBV2	TRBJ1-5	.	TGTGCCAGTGGGTCCGTCGGTCAGCCCCAGCATTTT	CASGSVGQPQHF
.	TRBV18	TRBJ1-1	.	TGTGCCAGCTCACCCCCGGGGATGGGAGGGCGTCCCGAAGCTTTCTTT	CASSPPGMGGRPEAFF
.	TRBV4-1	TRBJ1-2	.	TGCGCCAGCAGCCAAGTGGCGGGCTATGGCTACACCTTC	CASSQVAGYGYTF
.	TRBV6-2/TRBV6-3	TRBJ1-6	.	TGTGCCAGCAGTGCAACGAGTTCACCATTGTCACCCCTCCACTTT	CASSATSSPLSPLHF
.	TRBV18	TRBJ1-2	.	TGTGCCAGCTCACCACTCCTTGGGACGGGGTATGGCTACACCTTC	CASSPLLGTGYGYTF
TRBD1	TRBV7-2	TRBJ1-6	.	TGTGCCAGCAGCTCGGCCCCCGGGACAGGCATTTCACCCCTCCACTTT	CASSSAPGTGISPLHF
TRBD1	TRBV12-3/TRBV12-4	TRBJ2-5	.	TGTGCCAGCAGTACGGACAGGGGAGAGACCCAGTACTTC	CASSTDRGETQYF